Following are 5 T cell receptor beta chains from one sample sequenced in a study of identical twins. MiXCR, applied by TCRdb to the 5' RACE reads, yields one record per CDR3 protein. The sample consists of hundreds of thousands of distinct CDR3 sequences, 8.5% to 9% of them appearing once. These data were also reused for a study on yellow fever vaccine responses in identical twins.

Sequenced input: PBMCs. These receptors all come from a woman under 30 in good health.

This clonotype was counted a few times. CDR3 loop: CASMVRNQPQHF. The CDR3 DNA reads as TGTGCCAGCATGGTCCGCAATCAGCCCCAGCATTTT. The chain is built from TRBV28 and TRBJ1-5; no definite D call. The CDR3 is 12 amino acids. Germline V gives CDR1 MDHEN, CDR2 SYDVKM. The V end was cut by 7 bases, the J end by 2 bases, with 6 bases between. The variable domain in full, with the rest retrieved from reference TRBV28 and TRBJ1-5, is DVKVTQSSRYLVKRTGEKVFLECVQDMDHENMFWYRQDPGLGLRLIYFSYDVKMKEKGDIPEGYSVSREKKERFSLILESASTNQTSMYLCASMVRNQPQHFGDGTRLSIL.

This chain's CDR3 is CSARDPGRGYEQYF. CDR3 DNA: TGCAGTGCTAGAGACCCCGGCAGGGGGTACGAGCAGTACTTC. The chain is built from TRBV20-1 and TRBJ2-7; 7 nucleotides agree with TRBD1. Looked up from germline, CDR1 is DFQATT and CDR2 is SNEGSKA (reference sequence). Germline trimming cut 0 bases from V and 4 bases from J; bases unmatched to any gene: 6. The CDR3 is 14 amino acids.

This clonotype appeared a few times. The rearrangement joins TRBV5-1 to TRBJ1-1; the D gene is possibly TRBD1 (6 bases). Trimming cost V 4 bases and J 0 bases, with 16 bases left between them. The length of the CDR3 is 16 residues. The germline gives CDR1 SGHRS, CDR2 YFSETQ. This CDR3 is CASSPEGGWMNTEAFF. The CDR3 DNA reads as TGCGCCAGCAGCCCGGAGGGGGGTTGGATGAACACTGAAGCTTTCTTT.

The sample holds a few counts of this clonotype. This chain joins TRBV12-3 or TRBV12-4 and TRBJ2-2; D is undetermined. The CDR3 spans 15 residues. Trimming stripped 5 bases from V and 5 bases from J, with 15 bases between. CDR3 DNA: TGTGCCAGCAGTCCTACTGGGTTGGGAACCGGGGAGCTGTTTTTT. It specifies CASSPTGLGTGELFF.

The chain links TRBV20-1 to TRBJ2-1, with 7 bases lining up with TRBD2. The V segment lost 3 bases and the J segment 10 bases; nucleotides outside the gene matches: 6. The CDR3 runs 12 residues. Per the germline V gene, CDR1 is DFQATT and CDR2 is SNEGSKA (reference sequence). CDR3 region: CSARETSSEQFF. The DNA of the CDR3 is TGCAGTGCTAGGGAGACTAGCTCGGAGCAGTTCTTC.